Presented here are 10 T cell receptor beta chains from one specimen sequenced in a study of post-analysis software for immune sequencing data. Study-level results: Relative to controls, patients had about 5 TRBV segments at higher frequency, with TRBV5-6, TRBV5-1 and TRBV20-1 among these.

Tagging with unique molecular identifiers was a feature of the TCR beta cDNA libraries. Using its own MiXCR run on the PCR reads, TCRdb lists one record per CDR3 protein. The sample lists 750,000 to 950,000 distinct CDR3 sequences, around 50% seen once, with under 6% in the top ten. These receptors lack a known antigen. Sequenced material: blood. Source of these receptors: a girl between 5 and 17 years old with multiple sclerosis.

The chain recombines TRBV5-1 with TRBJ2-5; 11 bases agree with TRBD2. The V gene end was trimmed by 0 bases and the J gene end by 7 bases; junction bases not matched to a gene: 14. This CDR3 comprises 18 residues. Per germline, CDR1 SGHRS and CDR2 YFSETQ. For the CDR3, the DNA is TGCGCCAGCAGCTTGGATGATGCGGTTAGCGGGAGGGCCCGGACCCAGTACTTC. Translating it yields CASSLDDAVSGRARTQYF.

This clonotype has a handful of counts. The chain joins TRBV5-1 to TRBJ2-1, with 10 bases lining up with TRBD2. Germline loops: CDR1 SGHRS, CDR2 YFSETQ. Germline trimming cut 2 bases from V and 6 bases from J; bases unmatched to any gene: 5. This CDR3 region has 15 residues. The CDR3 loop is CASSFSGGPGNEQFF. CDR3 in DNA: TGCGCCAGCAGCTTTAGCGGGGGGCCTGGCAATGAGCAGTTCTTC.

The chain joins TRBV5-1 to TRBJ2-5, with 7 bases matching TRBD2. The tail of the sequence fits TRBJ2-7 better, so the J call may be wrong. The CDR3 has 14 residues. Germline V gene lookup returns CDR1 SGHRS and CDR2 YFSETQ. The CDR3 DNA is TGCGCCAGCAGCTGGGGGGGTATCCCCTACGAGCAGTACTTC. Protein: CASSWGGIPYEQYF.

The chain joins TRBV30 to TRBJ2-1, with D perhaps matching TRBD2 (5 bases). Trimming removed 2 bases at V and 3 bases at J, with 14 bases between. The CDR3 length is 15 residues. Per the germline V gene, CDR1 is GTSNPN and CDR2 is SVGIG (reference sequence). CDR3 bases: TGTGCCTGGAGTCTAGGCACAGCGGTCTACAATGAGCAGTTCTTC. Residues: CAWSLGTAVYNEQFF.

The table lists this clonotype with a few counts. The chain carries TRBV7-8 and TRBJ2-7, with unresolved D. V lost 1 base to trimming and J lost 3 bases, with 7 bases between them. The CDR3 runs 13 residues. The germline CDR1 and CDR2 sequences are SGHVS and FQNEAQ. The CDR3 here is CASSLEGIYEQYF. The CDR3 DNA is TGTGCCAGCAGCTTAGAGGGAATCTACGAGCAGTACTTC.

The J gene is TRBJ1-1, the V gene TRBV7-2, with 10 bases identical to TRBD1. Trimming cost V 1 base and J 4 bases; bases outside gene matches: 6. Germline V lookup: CDR1 SGHTA, CDR2 FQGNSA. The CDR3 loop spans 16 amino acids. The CDR3 nucleotides read TGTGCCAGCAGCTTAGTCCGGACAGGGGGTAGCACTGAAGCTTTCTTT. It yields the protein CASSLVRTGGSTEAFF. Supplemented by reference TRBV7-2 and TRBJ1-1, the full variable domain reads GAGVSQSPSNKVTEKGKDVELRCDPISGHTALYWYRQSLGQGLEFLIYFQGNSAPDKSGLPSDRFSAERTGGSVSTLTIQRTQQEDSAVYLCASSLVRTGGSTEAFFGQGTRLTVV.

A few counts support this clonotype. The chain uses TRBV29-1 and TRBJ2-1; D uncertain. In germline, CDR1 is SQVTM, CDR2 ANQGSEA. V dropped 8 bases and J dropped 11 bases, with 16 bases sitting between them. The CDR3 runs to 11 residues. The CDR3 nucleotides are TGCAGCCCCCAGGTCGGCGCACAGCAGTTCTTC. As protein: CSPQVGAQQFF.

J is TRBJ2-1 and V is TRBV20-1; 7 bases line up with TRBD2. CDR1 and CDR2 (germline): DFQATT, SNEGSKA (reference sequence). With V trimmed by 3 bases and J by 10 bases, 6 bases remained unmatched. The CDR3 loop spans 12 amino acids. DNA for the CDR3: TGCAGTGCTAGCTCGGGGGGTGTGGAGCAGTTCTTC. Encoded protein: CSASSGGVEQFF.

The rearrangement joins TRBV5-1 to TRBJ2-7, with TRBD2 identical over 7 bases. The CDR3 runs 14 residues. V was clipped by 0 bases and J by 5 bases; unmatched bases: 5. The germline CDR1 and CDR2 sequences are SGHRS and YFSETQ. The CDR3: CASSLDAGDNEQYF. DNA of the CDR3: TGCGCCAGCAGCTTGGATGCGGGGGATAACGAGCAGTACTTC.

The chain has TRBV20-1 and TRBJ1-1, with D uncertain. Germline CDR1 DFQATT, CDR2 SNEGSKA (reference sequence). The CDR3 is made up of 11 amino acids. Trimming stripped 3 bases from V and 7 bases from J, with 9 bases between. The DNA of the CDR3 is TGCAGTGCTAGTAGGCAGTTTGAAGCTTTCTTT. It codes for CSASRQFEAFF.